Listed below are T cell receptor beta chains from one sample, sequenced in a study of blood T cell repertoires in COVID-19. Data came from immunoSEQ multiplex PCR; TCRdb stores just in-frame clones and leaves some out. Of roughly 670,000 clones in the sample, more than 80% were seen once. Sequenced input: peripheral blood. These TCRs come from a young woman with acute or convalescent COVID-19. The CDR3 runs from the conserved cysteine through the conserved F or W. The order of the fields is J gene, D gene, clone size, V gene, CDR3 protein, CDR3 DNA. The D gene is left open where the match is weak. Not every row has a clone size; where given, it reads once, few, many or a size class.

>TRBJ2-3|NA|NA|TRBV7-2
CASIQFTDTQYF
TGTGCCAGCATCCAATTCACAGATACGCAGTATTTT
>TRBJ2-5|NA|few|TRBV6-6
CASSPREAETQYF
TGTGCCAGCAGTCCCCGTGAGGCCGAGACCCAGTACTTC
>TRBJ1-2|NA|NA|TRBV19
CASLGASTGYTF
TGTGCCAGCTTAGGGGCCTCCACGGGCTACACCTTC
>TRBJ1-2|TRBD1|NA|TRBV5-1
CASSLGPRQGESYGYTF
TGCGCCAGCAGCTTGGGCCCTCGACAGGGTGAGTCCTATGGCTACACCTTC
>TRBJ1-5|NA|NA|TRBV27
CASSRSGGSLEPQHF
TGTGCCAGCAGCAGATCGGGGGGGTCCCTAGAGCCCCAGCATTTT
>TRBJ2-1|NA|NA|TRBV15
CATSRLGGNNEQFF
TGTGCCACCAGCAGACTTGGAGGGAACAATGAGCAGTTCTTC
>TRBJ2-7|NA|NA|TRBV7-8
CASRRRFQDYEQYF
TGTGCCAGCAGACGTAGATTTCAGGACTACGAGCAGTACTTC
>TRBJ1-5|NA|NA|TRBV12-3/TRBV12-4
CASTQGRRAQHF
TGTGCCAGCACCCAGGGGAGACGAGCCCAGCATTTT
>TRBJ2-3|NA|NA|TRBV19
CASNAAGGTDTQYF
TGTGCCAGTAACGCAGCGGGCGGGACAGATACGCAGTATTTT
>TRBJ2-7|TRBD1|NA|TRBV6-5
CASSYNATGGDEQYF
TGTGCCAGCAGTTACAATGCGACAGGGGGCGACGAGCAGTACTTC
>TRBJ1-2|TRBD1|NA|TRBV5-1
CASSPNIQGAIGLNGYTF
TGCGCCAGCAGCCCAAACATACAGGGGGCGATAGGTTTGAATGGCTACACCTTC
>TRBJ1-1|TRBD1|NA|TRBV5-1
CASSLGLYGTGANTNTEAFF
TGCGCCAGCAGCTTGGGTTTATATGGGACAGGGGCGAATACGAACACTGAAGCTTTCTTT
>TRBJ1-6|NA|NA|TRBV19
CASSVTWDSANSPLHF
TGTGCCAGTAGTGTAACCTGGGACTCAGCAAATTCACCCCTCCACTTT
>TRBJ1-2|NA|NA|TRBV9
CASSAAATVPNYGYTF
TGTGCCAGCAGCGCGGCCGCGACAGTCCCTAACTATGGCTACACCTTC
>TRBJ2-1|TRBD2|NA|TRBV9
CASSPSGGANWNEQFF
TGTGCCAGCAGCCCTAGCGGGGGGGCGAATTGGAATGAGCAGTTCTTC
>TRBJ1-2|TRBD1|NA|TRBV19
CASKRQGPSFYGYTF
TGTGCCAGTAAGAGACAGGGCCCCTCTTTCTATGGCTACACCTTC
>TRBJ2-5|NA|once|TRBV7-3
CASSFGGRQETQYF
TGTGCCAGCAGCTTCGGGGGACGCCAAGAGACCCAGTACTTC
>TRBJ1-2|NA|NA|TRBV27
CASSWREEKSSYNYMYGYTF
TGTGCCAGCAGTTGGCGCGAGGAGAAGTCGAGCTATAACTATATGTATGGCTACACCTTC
>TRBJ1-1|TRBD1|NA|TRBV6-6
CASSWTGGVGAFF
TGTGCCAGCAGTTGGACAGGGGGCGTGGGAGCTTTCTTT
>TRBJ1-2|NA|NA|TRBV12-3/TRBV12-4
CASTPGIWGYTF
TGTGCCAGCACCCCAGGGATCTGGGGCTACACCTTC
>TRBJ2-1|NA|NA|TRBV10-2
CASSESPDRRFYNEQFF
TGCGCCAGCAGTGAGTCGCCCGACAGGCGGTTCTACAATGAGCAGTTCTTC
>TRBJ2-7|TRBD1|NA|TRBV7-2
CASSQGQSVNGYEQYF
TGTGCCAGCAGCCAGGGACAGTCAGTAAATGGCTACGAGCAGTACTTC
>TRBJ1-1|NA|NA|TRBV11-2
CASSFRGDYTEAFF
TGTGCCAGCAGCTTTCGGGGGGATTACACTGAAGCTTTCTTT
>TRBJ2-7|TRBD1|NA|TRBV5-1
CASSPRQGGHYEQYF
TGCGCCAGCAGCCCCCGACAGGGGGGCCACTACGAGCAGTACTTC
>TRBJ2-7|NA|NA|TRBV5-3
CARSLVWAPPLYEQYF
TGTGCCAGAAGCTTGGTGTGGGCCCCCCCCCTCTACGAGCAGTACTTC
>TRBJ2-3|NA|NA|TRBV21-1
CASSKARGGPDTQYF
TGTGCCAGCAGCAAGGCCCGGGGGGGCCCAGATACGCAGTATTTT
>TRBJ1-4|NA|NA|TRBV5-5
CASSPRGGEKLFF
TGTGCCAGCAGCCCCCGGGGGGGTGAAAAACTGTTTTTT
>TRBJ2-3|TRBD1|NA|TRBV7-8
CASSAQGNTQYF
TGTGCCAGCAGCGCACAGGGGAATACGCAGTATTTT
>TRBJ1-6|NA|NA|TRBV24-1
CATSDLGGHPNSPLHF
TGTGCCACCAGTGATTTGGGGGGACACCCTAATTCACCCCTCCACTTT
>TRBJ2-7|NA|NA|TRBV6-5
CASRPGQGRKQYF
TGTGCCAGCAGGCCGGGACAAGGCCGAAAGCAGTACTTC
>TRBJ1-6|NA|NA|TRBV7-2
CASSSWGGVLHF
TGTGCCAGCAGCTCTTGGGGGGGGGTTCTCCACTTT
>TRBJ2-2|NA|once|TRBV6-4
CASSDSSGSGELFF
TGTGCCAGCAGTGACTCATCGGGGTCGGGGGAGCTGTTTTTT
>TRBJ2-2|TRBD1|NA|TRBV5-6
CASSSGPGGLFF
TGTGCCAGCAGTTCCGGACCAGGGGGTCTGTTTTTT
>TRBJ1-1|NA|NA|TRBV12-3/TRBV12-4
CASSFSGTTEAFF
TGTGCCAGCAGTTTTAGCGGAACCACTGAAGCTTTCTTT
>TRBJ2-6|NA|NA|TRBV7-9
CASSRRDNEYSGANVLTF
TGTGCCAGCAGTCGCCGGGACAACGAATACTCTGGGGCCAACGTCCTGACTTTC